This T cell receptor beta chain is from a study of a mutant IDH1 vaccine in newly diagnosed glioma. Worth noting for this clone: Its antigen is not identified.

Trimming pared 6 bases from V and 5 bases from J, leaving 17 bases between. The germline gives CDR1 MNHEY, CDR2 SVGAGI. The length of the CDR3 is 15 residues. Time point indicated: week 35, safety follow-up. Every single dose of the vaccine, 300 ug of mutant IDH1 20-mer peptide, came with topical imiquimod. Every donor had a new WHO grade 3 or 4 astrocytoma that was IDH1-mutant, with loss of nuclear ATRX. Produced via immunoSEQ multiplex PCR; TCRdb's table is partial and in-frame only. The table has 35,000 to 45,000 clones, around 87% seen once. The rearrangement joins TRBV6-5 to TRBJ1-5, with D possibly TRBD1 on 5 matching bases. The starting material was PBMCs, obtained from a glioma patient whose treatment included an IDH1 peptide vaccine. The sequence came from a man in his forties with glioma. For the CDR3, the DNA is TGTGCCAGCAGCCCCTCGTGGGGCCGGCATCAGCCCCAGCATTTT. Translating gives CASSPSWGRHQPQHF.